The 16 T cell receptor beta chains below all came from one sample that was sequenced in a study of cytomegalovirus exposure and HLA in healthy donors. The study ran its PCR with 60 Vbeta and 13 Jbeta primers. The assay was immunoSEQ multiplex PCR, and TCRdb's table has in-frame clones only and misses some. The sample carries 50,000 to 70,000 clones, over 75% recorded once. The sequencing sample was made of PBMCs. The receptors originated from a male donor in good health and CMV-seronegative.

V is TRBV19 and J is TRBJ2-7, with TRBD1 as a possible D gene (6 bases). CDR1 is LNHDA, CDR2 SQIVND, per germline (reference sequence). This CDR3 contains 15 residues. Trimming removed 0 bases from V and 2 bases from J, with 11 bases in between. Here the CDR3 DNA reads TGTGCCAGTAGTATAGATCCAGGGGCCACCTACGAGCAGTACTTC. It translates to CASSIDPGATYEQYF.

V is TRBV6-5 and J is TRBJ2-5; TRBD1 is a possible D gene (5 bases). Germline CDR1 is MNHEY and CDR2 is SVGAGI. Trimming shortened V by 6 bases and J by 5 bases, and 13 bases separated the two germline ends. The CDR3 totals 13 residues. In DNA, the CDR3 is TGTGCCAGCAGCCCAGGGAAGGGGGAGACCCAGTACTTC. This translates into CASSPGKGETQYF.

This chain links TRBV4-3 with TRBJ2-1, with D perhaps TRBD1 (5 bases). V lost 0 bases and J lost 0, with 12 bases in between. Per germline, CDR1 LGHNA and CDR2 YSLEER. The CDR3 has 17 amino acids. The CDR3 region has the DNA TGCGCCAGCAGCCAAGACCCCAGCAGGGCCTCCTACAATGAGCAGTTCTTC. This gives the protein CASSQDPSRASYNEQFF.

This clone was observed a few times. V is TRBV7-2 and J is TRBJ1-3, with a tentative D call TRBD1 (6 bases). In germline, CDR1 is SGHTA, CDR2 FQGNSA. This CDR3 has 15 amino acids. V lost 1 base to trimming and J lost 6 bases, with 13 bases between them. As DNA, the CDR3 is TGTGCCAGCAGCTTAGGGATAGGGGGAGAAAACACCATATATTTT. Translation: CASSLGIGGENTIYF.

In DNA form, the CDR3 reads TGTGCCAGCAGTGAAGATAACGTTGCAGGGACCCAGTACTTC. Residues: CASSEDNVAGTQYF. This chain joins TRBV2 and TRBJ2-5; D remains unclear. The CDR3 totals 14 residues. Germline-derived CDR1 and CDR2 are SNHLY and FYNNEI. V lost 1 base to trimming and J lost 7 bases, with 13 bases between them.

The CDR3 DNA is TGTGCCTGGAGTGTACACACGGGGGAGACCCAGTACTTC. Its translation is CAWSVHTGETQYF. This sequence joins TRBV30 and TRBJ2-5, with D perhaps matching TRBD2 (5 bases). The germline V gene has CDR1 GTSNPN and CDR2 SVGIG (reference sequence). CDR3 length: 13 residues. V was cut by 0 bases and J by 5 bases, with 10 bases left in between.

The chain has TRBV7-9 and TRBJ2-1; D call uncertain. V lost 4 bases and J 10 bases, leaving 11 bases between the germline ends. The CDR3 sequence is 12 residues long. Per germline, CDR1 SEHNR and CDR2 FQNEAQ (reference sequence). DNA for the CDR3: TGTGCCAGCAGCTCCGGAGTAGCAGAGCAGTTCTTC. Its protein product is CASSSGVAEQFF.

The genes are TRBV2 and TRBJ1-1; perhaps TRBD1 as D (5 bases). V was pared by 11 bases and J by 5 bases, with 21 bases between. The V gene's germline CDR1 is SNHLY and CDR2 FYNNEI. This CDR3 comprises 14 residues. CDR3 sequence (DNA): TGTGCCCCCCGACAGCCAGGCAAGGGGACTGAAGCTTTCTTT. As protein: CAPRQPGKGTEAFF.

The rearrangement uses TRBV27 and TRBJ1-1; no firm D call. Trimming removed 8 bases from V and 5 bases from J, with 9 bases in between. The CDR3 loop spans 11 amino acids. Germline V gene data show CDR1 as MNHEY and CDR2 as SMNVEV (reference sequence). The CDR3 loop reads CASSIVTEAFF. Written as DNA, the CDR3 is TGTGCCAGCTCGATAGTGACTGAAGCTTTCTTT.

The chain carries TRBV6-5 and TRBJ1-2, with D perhaps TRBD1 (5 bases). Germline CDR1 is MNHEY and CDR2 is SVGAGI. Trimming shortened V by 7 bases and J by 7 bases, and 16 bases separated the two germline ends. The CDR3 loop spans 13 amino acids. CDR3 region: CASNEPGGSGYTF. In DNA, the CDR3 is TGTGCCAGCAACGAGCCGGGGGGGTCTGGCTACACCTTC.

J is TRBJ2-4 and V is TRBV7-8, with TRBD1 matching 7 bases. J gave up 2 bases and V 1 base, and 5 bases lay outside the gene matches. The germline V gene has CDR1 SGHVS and CDR2 FQNEAQ. CDR3 length: 16 amino acids. CDR3 bases: TGTGCCAGCAGCTTAGGAGGGGGCGCATCCAAAAACATTCAGTACTTC. It yields the protein CASSLGGGASKNIQYF.

J is TRBJ1-3 and V is TRBV4-2; 7 bases fit TRBD1. The V segment lost 4 bases and the J segment 0 bases; nucleotides outside the gene matches: 15. CDR1 and CDR2 (germline): LGHNA, YNFKEQ. The CDR3 runs to 19 residues. DNA for the CDR3: TGTGCCAGCAGCCCCAGACAGCGAGCGAACAGGGGCTCTGGAAACACCATATATTTT. Encoded protein: CASSPRQRANRGSGNTIYF.

This clone was counted a few times. This chain links TRBV25-1 with TRBJ2-3, with a tentative D call TRBD1 (6 bases). V was clipped by 2 bases and J by 2 bases, with 17 bases between them. CDR3 size: 17 residues. Germline V CDR1 and CDR2: MGHDK, SYGVNS. The CDR3 sequence is CASSEMTGRGFTDTQYF. The CDR3 nucleotides are TGTGCCAGCAGTGAAATGACAGGAAGAGGATTCACAGATACGCAGTATTTT.

This chain uses TRBV27 with TRBJ1-4; tentative D call: TRBD1 (6 bases). The CDR3 consists of 15 residues. The V and J ends lost 5 bases and 2 bases respectively, with 12 bases between them. The germline V gene has CDR1 MNHEY and CDR2 SMNVEV (reference sequence). The CDR3 DNA reads as TGTGCCAGCAGTCCCAGGGGATCGACTAATGAAAAACTGTTTTTT. Its translation: CASSPRGSTNEKLFF.

The rearrangement uses TRBV4-2 and TRBJ1-5; 8 bases match TRBD1. This CDR3 comprises 19 residues. CDR1 and CDR2 (germline): LGHNA, YNFKEQ. J lost 5 bases, V lost 0 bases, and 15 bases had no gene match. This chain's CDR3 is CASSQEFRQGFYPDQPQHF. Here the CDR3 DNA reads TGTGCCAGCAGCCAAGAGTTTCGACAGGGGTTTTACCCGGATCAGCCCCAGCATTTT.

The chain has TRBV6-1 and TRBJ1-5; no reliable D call. The CDR3 totals 15 residues. CDR1 is MNHNS and CDR2 is SASEGT in the germline V gene. V was pared by 3 bases and J by 0 bases, with 9 bases between. The CDR3, as DNA: TGTGCCAGCAGTGATCAGGATCATAGCAATCAGCCCCAGCATTTT. This encodes CASSDQDHSNQPQHF.